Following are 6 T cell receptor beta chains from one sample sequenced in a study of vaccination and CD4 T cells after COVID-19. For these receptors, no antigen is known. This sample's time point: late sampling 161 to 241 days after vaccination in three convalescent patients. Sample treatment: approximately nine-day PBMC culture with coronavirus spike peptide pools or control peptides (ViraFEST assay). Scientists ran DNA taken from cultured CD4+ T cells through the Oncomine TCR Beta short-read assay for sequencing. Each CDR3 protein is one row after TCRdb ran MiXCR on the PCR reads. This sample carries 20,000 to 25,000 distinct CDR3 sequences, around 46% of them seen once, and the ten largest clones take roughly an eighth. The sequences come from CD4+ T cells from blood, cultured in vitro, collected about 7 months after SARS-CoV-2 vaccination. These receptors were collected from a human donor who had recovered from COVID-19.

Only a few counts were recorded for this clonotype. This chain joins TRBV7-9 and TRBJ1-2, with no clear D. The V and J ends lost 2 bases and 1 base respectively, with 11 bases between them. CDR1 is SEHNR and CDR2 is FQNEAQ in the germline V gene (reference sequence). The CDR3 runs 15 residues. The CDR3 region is CASSLNSDYNYGYTF. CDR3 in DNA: TGTGCCAGCAGCTTAAACTCGGACTATAACTATGGCTACACCTTC. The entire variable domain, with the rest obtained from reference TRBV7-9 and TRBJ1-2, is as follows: DTGVSQNPRHKITKRGQNVTFRCDPISEHNRLYWYRQTLGQGPEFLTYFQNEAQLEKSRLLSDRFSAERPKGSFSTLEIQRTEQGDSAMYLCASSLNSDYNYGYTFGSGTRLTVV.

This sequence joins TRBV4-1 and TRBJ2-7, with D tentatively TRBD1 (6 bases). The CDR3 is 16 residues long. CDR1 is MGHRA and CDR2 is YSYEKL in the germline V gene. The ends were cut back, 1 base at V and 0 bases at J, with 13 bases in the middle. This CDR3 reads CASSQGLRQDSYEQYF. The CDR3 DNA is TGCGCCAGCAGCCAAGGCCTGAGACAGGACTCCTACGAGCAGTACTTC.

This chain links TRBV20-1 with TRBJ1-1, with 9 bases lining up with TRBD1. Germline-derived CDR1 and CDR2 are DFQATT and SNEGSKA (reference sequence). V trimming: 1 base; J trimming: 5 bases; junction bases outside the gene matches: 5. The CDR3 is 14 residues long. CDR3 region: CSARAPGTGTEAFF. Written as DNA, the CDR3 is TGCAGTGCTAGAGCCCCGGGGACAGGGACTGAAGCTTTCTTT.

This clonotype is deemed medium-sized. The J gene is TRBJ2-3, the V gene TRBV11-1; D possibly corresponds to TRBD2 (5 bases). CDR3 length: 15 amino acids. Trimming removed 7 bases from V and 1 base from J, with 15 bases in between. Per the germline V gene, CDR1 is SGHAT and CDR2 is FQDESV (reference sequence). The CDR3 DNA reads TGTGCCAGCACACGTCAGGTGGGAGGCACAGATACGCAGTATTTT. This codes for CASTRQVGGTDTQYF.

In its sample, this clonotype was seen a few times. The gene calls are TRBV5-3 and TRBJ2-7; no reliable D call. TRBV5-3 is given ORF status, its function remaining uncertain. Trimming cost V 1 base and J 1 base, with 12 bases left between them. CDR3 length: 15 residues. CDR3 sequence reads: CARSLRVVGSYEQYF. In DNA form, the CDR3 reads TGTGCCAGAAGCTTGAGGGTTGTAGGGTCCTACGAGCAGTACTTC.

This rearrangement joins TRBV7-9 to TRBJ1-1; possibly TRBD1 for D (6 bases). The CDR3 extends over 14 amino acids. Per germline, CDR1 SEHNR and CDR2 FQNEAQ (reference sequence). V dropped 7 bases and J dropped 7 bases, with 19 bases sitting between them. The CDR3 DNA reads TGTGCCAGCAACGAAAGGGGGTCGGCGGGTGAAGCTTTCTTT. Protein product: CASNERGSAGEAFF.